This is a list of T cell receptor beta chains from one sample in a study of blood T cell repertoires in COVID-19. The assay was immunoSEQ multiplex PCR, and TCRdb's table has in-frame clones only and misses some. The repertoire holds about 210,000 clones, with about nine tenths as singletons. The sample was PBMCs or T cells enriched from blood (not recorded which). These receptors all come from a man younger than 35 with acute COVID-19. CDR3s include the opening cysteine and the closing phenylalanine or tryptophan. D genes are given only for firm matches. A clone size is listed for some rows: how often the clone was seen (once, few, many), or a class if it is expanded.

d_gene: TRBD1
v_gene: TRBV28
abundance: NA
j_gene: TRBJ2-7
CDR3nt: TGTGCCAGCAGTCCCGGGACAGGGGCATACGAGCAGTACTTC
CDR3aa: CASSPGTGAYEQYF

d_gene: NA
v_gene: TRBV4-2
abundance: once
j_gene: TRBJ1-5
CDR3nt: TGTGCCAGCAGCCCAACTACGAAAGACAGCTCTCAGCCCCAGCATTTT
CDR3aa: CASSPTTKDSSQPQHF

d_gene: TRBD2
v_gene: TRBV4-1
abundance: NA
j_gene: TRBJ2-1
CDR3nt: TGCGCCAGCAGCCAAGTAGGACTAGCGGAATACAATGAGCAGTTCTTC
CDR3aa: CASSQVGLAEYNEQFF

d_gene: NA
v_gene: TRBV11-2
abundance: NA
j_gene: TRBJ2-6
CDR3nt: TGTGCCAGCAGCACGTTTTCCGGGACACTTTCCTCTGGGGCCAACGTCCTGACTTTC
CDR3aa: CASSTFSGTLSSGANVLTF

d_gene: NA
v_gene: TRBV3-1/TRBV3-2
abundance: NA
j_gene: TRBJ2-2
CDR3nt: TGTGCCAGCAGCCAAGTGGACATGAACACCGGGGAGCTGTTTTTT
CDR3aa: CASSQVDMNTGELFF

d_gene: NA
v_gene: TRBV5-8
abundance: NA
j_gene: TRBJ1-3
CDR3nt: TGTGCCAGTATCTATCGGACTGGTTATGGAAACACCATATATTTT
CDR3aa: CASIYRTGYGNTIYF

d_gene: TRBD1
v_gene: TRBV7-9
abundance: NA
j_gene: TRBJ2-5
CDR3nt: TGTGCCAGCAGTCAGGACAGGGAAGAGACCCAGTACTTC
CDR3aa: CASSQDREETQYF

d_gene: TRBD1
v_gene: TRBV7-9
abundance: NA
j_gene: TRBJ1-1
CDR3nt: TGTGCCAGCAGGCAGGGGACAGGGGGCTTTATGAACACTGAAGCTTTCTTT
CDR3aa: CASRQGTGGFMNTEAFF

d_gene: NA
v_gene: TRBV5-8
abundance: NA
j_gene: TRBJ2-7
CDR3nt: TGTGCCAGCAGCAAACCTTTCGACGGGGAGCAGTACTTC
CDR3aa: CASSKPFDGEQYF

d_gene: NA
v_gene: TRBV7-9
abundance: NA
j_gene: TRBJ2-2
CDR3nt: TGTGCCAGCAGCCCCCTGGAGCCCGGGGAGCTGTTTTTT
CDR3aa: CASSPLEPGELFF

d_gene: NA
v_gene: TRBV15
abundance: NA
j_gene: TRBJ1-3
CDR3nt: TGTGCCACCAGCAGAGAGACGGGAAGTGGAAACACCATATATTTT
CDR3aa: CATSRETGSGNTIYF

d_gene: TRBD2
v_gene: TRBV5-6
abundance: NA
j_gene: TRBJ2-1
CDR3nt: TGTGCCAGCAGCTGGGCGACTAGCGGGAGGTACAATGAGCAGTTCTTC
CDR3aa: CASSWATSGRYNEQFF

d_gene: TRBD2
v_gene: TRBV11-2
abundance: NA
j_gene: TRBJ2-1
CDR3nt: TGTGCCAGCAGCTTCTCTAGCGGGAGCTATGAGCAGTTCTTC
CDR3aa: CASSFSSGSYEQFF

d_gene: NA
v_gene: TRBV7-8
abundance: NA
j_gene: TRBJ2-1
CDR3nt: TGTGCCAGCAGCGCAAGTAGGCTAGCTGGCCCACCGGGTGAGCAGTTCTTC
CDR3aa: CASSASRLAGPPGEQFF

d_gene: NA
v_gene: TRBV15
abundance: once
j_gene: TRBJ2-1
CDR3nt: TGTGCCACCAGCAGAGTCCCCGGGAGCTACAATGAGCAGTTCTTC
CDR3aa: CATSRVPGSYNEQFF

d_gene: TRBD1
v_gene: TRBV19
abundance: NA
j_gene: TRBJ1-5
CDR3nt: TGTGCCAGTAGACCGGACAGGGGGCAAAGTCAGCCCCAGCATTTT
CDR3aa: CASRPDRGQSQPQHF

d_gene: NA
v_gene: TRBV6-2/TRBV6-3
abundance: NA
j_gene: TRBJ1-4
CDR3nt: TGTGCCAGCAGTTACCAGAATGAAAAACTGTTTTTT
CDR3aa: CASSYQNEKLFF

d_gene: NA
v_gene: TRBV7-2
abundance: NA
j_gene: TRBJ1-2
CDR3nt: TGTGCCAGCAGCTTAGCGGGCCAGGGGCTCATAGGGGACGATGGCTACACCTTC
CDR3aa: CASSLAGQGLIGDDGYTF

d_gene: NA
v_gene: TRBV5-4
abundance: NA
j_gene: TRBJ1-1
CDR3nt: TGTGCCAGCAGCTTTCAAAACACTGAAGCTTTCTTT
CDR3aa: CASSFQNTEAFF

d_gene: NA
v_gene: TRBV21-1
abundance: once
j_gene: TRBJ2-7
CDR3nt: TGTGCCAGCAGCACCCTAGCGGGAGGTCCCTACGAGCAGTACTTC
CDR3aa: CASSTLAGGPYEQYF